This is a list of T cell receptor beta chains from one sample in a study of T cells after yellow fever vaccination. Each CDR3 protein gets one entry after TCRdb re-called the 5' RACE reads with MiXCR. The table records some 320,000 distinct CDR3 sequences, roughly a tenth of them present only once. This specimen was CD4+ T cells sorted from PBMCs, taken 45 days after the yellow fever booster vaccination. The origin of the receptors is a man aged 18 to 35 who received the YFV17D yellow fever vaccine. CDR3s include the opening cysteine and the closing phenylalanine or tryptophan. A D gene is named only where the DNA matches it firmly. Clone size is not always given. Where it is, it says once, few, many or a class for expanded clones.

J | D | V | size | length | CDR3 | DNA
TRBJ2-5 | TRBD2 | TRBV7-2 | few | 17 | CASSLGLAGGFQETQYF | TGTGCCAGCAGCTTAGGACTAGCGGGGGGCTTCCAAGAGACCCAGTACTTC
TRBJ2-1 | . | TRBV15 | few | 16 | CATSSERGIRGNEQFF | TGTGCCACCAGCAGCGAGAGGGGTATCCGTGGGAATGAGCAGTTCTTC
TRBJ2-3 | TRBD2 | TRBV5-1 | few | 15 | CASSLGTGGRNTQYF | TGCGCCAGCAGCTTGGGCACGGGGGGGCGGAATACGCAGTATTTT
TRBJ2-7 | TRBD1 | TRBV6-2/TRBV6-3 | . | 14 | CASTQDRSYSEQYF | TGTGCCAGCACCCAGGACAGGAGTTATAGCGAGCAGTACTTC
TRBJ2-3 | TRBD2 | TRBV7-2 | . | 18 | CASSLATASGANTDTQYF | TGTGCCAGCAGCTTAGCTACGGCTAGCGGGGCCAACACAGATACGCAGTATTTT
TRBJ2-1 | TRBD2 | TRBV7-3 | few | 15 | CASSRLAGPYNEQFF | TGTGCCAGCAGCAGGTTAGCGGGGCCCTACAATGAGCAGTTCTTC
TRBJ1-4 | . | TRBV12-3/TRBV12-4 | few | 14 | CASRTGVLNEKLFF | TGTGCCAGCAGGACAGGCGTTCTCAATGAAAAACTGTTTTTT
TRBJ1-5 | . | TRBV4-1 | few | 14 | CASSHAGGNQPQHF | TGCGCCAGCAGCCATGCGGGCGGCAATCAGCCCCAGCATTTT
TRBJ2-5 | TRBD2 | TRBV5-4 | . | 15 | CASSALAGGPETQYF | TGTGCCAGCAGCGCACTAGCGGGGGGGCCGGAGACCCAGTACTTC
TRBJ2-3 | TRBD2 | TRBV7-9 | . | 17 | CASSPRYREVSTDTQYF | TGTGCCAGCAGCCCCCGCTACCGGGAGGTGAGCACAGATACGCAGTATTTT
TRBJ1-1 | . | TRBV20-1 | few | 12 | CSRGAPNTEAFF | TGCTCTCGGGGGGCGCCGAACACTGAAGCTTTCTTT
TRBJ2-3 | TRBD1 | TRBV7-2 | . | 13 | CASSGTGPDTQYF | TGTGCCAGCAGCGGGACAGGTCCGGATACGCAGTATTTT
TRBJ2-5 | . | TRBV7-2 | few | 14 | CASRPETGRETQYF | TGTGCCAGCAGACCCGAGACGGGGAGGGAGACCCAGTACTTC
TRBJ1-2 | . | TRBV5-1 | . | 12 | CASRAGGYGYTF | TGCGCCAGCAGGGCCGGCGGCTATGGCTACACCTTC
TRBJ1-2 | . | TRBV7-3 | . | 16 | CASSLVAGTPTAGYTF | TGTGCCAGCAGTCTGGTAGCCGGGACACCAACGGCGGGCTACACCTTC
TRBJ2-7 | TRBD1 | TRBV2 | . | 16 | CASSGFAGGFSNEQYF | TGTGCCAGCAGTGGTTTTGCAGGGGGCTTTTCCAACGAGCAGTACTTC
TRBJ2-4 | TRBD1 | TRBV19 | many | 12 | CASSIQTGGQYF | TGTGCCAGTAGTATTCAGACAGGGGGGCAGTACTTC
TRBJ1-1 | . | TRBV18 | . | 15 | CASSPSMGGHTEAFF | TGTGCCAGCTCACCAAGTATGGGGGGTCACACTGAAGCTTTCTTT
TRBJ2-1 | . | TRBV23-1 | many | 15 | CASSQSRGPSDEQFF | TGCGCCAGCAGTCAATCGCGGGGCCCATCGGATGAGCAGTTCTTC
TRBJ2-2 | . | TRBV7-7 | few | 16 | CASSLVAGLNTGELFF | TGTGCCAGCAGCTTAGTGGCAGGCCTAAACACCGGGGAGCTGTTTTTT
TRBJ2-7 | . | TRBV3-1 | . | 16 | CASSQEVTRGSHEQYF | TGTGCCAGCAGCCAAGAGGTTACCAGGGGTTCTCACGAGCAGTACTTC
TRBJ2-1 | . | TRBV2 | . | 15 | CASSEHGPRGDEQFF | TGTGCCAGCAGTGAGCACGGGCCGAGGGGTGATGAGCAGTTCTTC
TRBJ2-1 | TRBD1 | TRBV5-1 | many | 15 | CASSSGQGFADEQFF | TGCGCCAGCAGCTCAGGACAGGGGTTCGCGGATGAGCAGTTCTTC
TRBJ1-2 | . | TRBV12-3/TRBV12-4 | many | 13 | CASSPTGQYGYTF | TGTGCCAGCAGCCCGACAGGCCAGTATGGCTACACCTTC
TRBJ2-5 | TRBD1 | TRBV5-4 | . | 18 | CASKGGTGAHSYQETQYF | TGTGCCAGCAAAGGGGGGACAGGGGCTCATTCGTACCAAGAGACCCAGTACTTC
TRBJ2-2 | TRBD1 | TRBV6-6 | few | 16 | CASSKGQGANTGELFF | TGTGCCAGCAGTAAGGGACAGGGGGCCAACACCGGGGAGCTGTTTTTT
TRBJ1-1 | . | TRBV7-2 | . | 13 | CASSAQSGTEAFF | TGTGCCAGCAGCGCCCAGTCGGGCACTGAAGCTTTCTTT
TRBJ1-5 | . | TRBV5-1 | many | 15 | CASSLYPASNQPQHF | TGCGCCAGCAGCTTGTATCCAGCGAGCAATCAGCCCCAGCATTTT
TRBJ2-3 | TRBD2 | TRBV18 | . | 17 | CASSRSGTSPSTDTQYF | TGTGCCAGCTCACGTTCCGGGACTAGCCCTAGCACAGATACGCAGTATTTT
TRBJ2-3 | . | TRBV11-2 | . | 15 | CASSLTGGSSDTQYF | TGTGCCAGCAGCTTAACCGGGGGATCGTCAGATACGCAGTATTTT
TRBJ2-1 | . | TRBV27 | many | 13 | CASSLNGGNEQFF | TGTGCCAGCAGTTTAAACGGGGGAAATGAGCAGTTCTTC
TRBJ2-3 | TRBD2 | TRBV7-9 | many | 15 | CASTGAGGNTDTQYF | TGTGCCAGCACCGGAGCGGGGGGGAACACAGATACGCAGTATTTT